A selection of T cell receptor beta chains follows, all from one sample in a study of response to subunit inactivated influenza vaccine. One entry per CDR3 protein results from TCRdb running MiXCR on the RT-PCR reads. The table shows around 790,000 distinct CDR3 sequences, with 21% occurring only once. The sample in question was PBMCs from blood, obtained roughly 5 days after vaccination. Receptors were obtained from a man in his fifties who received an inactivated influenza vaccine. The CDR3 runs from the conserved cysteine through the conserved F or W. D genes are given only for firm matches. Only part of the rows carry a size: once, few, many, or a class if the clone is expanded.

abundance	v_gene	d_gene	j_gene	CDR3nt	CDR3aa
few	TRBV24-1	-	TRBJ1-5	TGTGCCACCAGTGACCTACGCAGTGAACAGCCCCAGCATTTT	CATSDLRSEQPQHF
-	TRBV6-1	-	TRBJ1-5	TGTGCCAGCAGCTCTTCACAGGGAACAGGTCAGCCCCAGCATTTT	CASSSSQGTGQPQHF
many	TRBV12-3/TRBV12-4	-	TRBJ1-2	TGTGCCAGCAGTTCCGGGGCTACAACTAACTATGGCTACACCTTC	CASSSGATTNYGYTF
-	TRBV20-1	-	TRBJ2-5	TGCAGTGCTAGCCTGGGCTTACAAGAGACCCAGTACTTC	CSASLGLQETQYF
-	TRBV5-1	TRBD2	TRBJ2-2	TGCGCCAGCAGCCTAGCGGGCGTTAGCACCGGGGAGCTGTTTTTT	CASSLAGVSTGELFF
-	TRBV20-1	TRBD2	TRBJ2-3	TGCAGTGCTACTCAACTAGCGGAGCCCCCAGATACGCAGTATTTT	CSATQLAEPPDTQYF
many	TRBV4-3	-	TRBJ2-1	TGCGCCAGCAGCCAAGATGCAGGTTCCTACAATGAGCAGTTCTTC	CASSQDAGSYNEQFF
-	TRBV7-6	TRBD1	TRBJ2-5	TGTGCCAGCAGCTACCGGACAGGGGGAGAAGAGACCCAGTACTTC	CASSYRTGGEETQYF
many	TRBV7-9	-	TRBJ1-2	TGTGCCAGCAGCCACGGGACGTCAGCTAACTATGGCTACACCTTC	CASSHGTSANYGYTF
-	TRBV7-3	-	TRBJ2-2	TGTGCCAGCAGCCCTCGGGCCGACTTCACCGGGGAGCTGTTTTTT	CASSPRADFTGELFF
few	TRBV27	-	TRBJ2-7	TGTGCCAGCAGGCTACAGGGTACCTCCTACGAGCAGTACTTC	CASRLQGTSYEQYF
few	TRBV6-2/TRBV6-3	-	TRBJ2-3	TGTGCCAGCAGTCAACGAGATCTGGGGCCGCAGTATTTT	CASSQRDLGPQYF
few	TRBV7-2	TRBD2	TRBJ2-7	TGTGCCAGCAGCTTAGGTCCAGCGGGAGTAGGGTACGAGCAGTACTTC	CASSLGPAGVGYEQYF
-	TRBV4-3	-	TRBJ2-7	TGCGCCAGCAGCCAAGATTCAGGCCCCTACGAGCAGTACTTC	CASSQDSGPYEQYF
few	TRBV29-1	-	TRBJ2-3	TGCAGCGTTCAAAGGGAGGACAGTCACACAGATACGCAGTATTTT	CSVQREDSHTDTQYF
many	TRBV11-2	TRBD1	TRBJ2-4	TGTGCCAGCAGCCAAATAGACAGGGGGCTTGCCAAAAACATTCAGTACTTC	CASSQIDRGLAKNIQYF
-	TRBV7-2	TRBD1	TRBJ1-2	TGTGCCAGCAGCTCGGACAGGGTAGCGGTCTATGGCTACACCTTC	CASSSDRVAVYGYTF
many	TRBV20-1	TRBD2	TRBJ2-2	TGCAGTGCTAGAGATTACCTAGCGGCGAACACCGGGGAGCTGTTTTTT	CSARDYLAANTGELFF
few	TRBV20-1	-	TRBJ2-7	TGCAGTGCTAGGGACGACAGAACTACTGACCTGGCCTACGAGCAGTACTTC	CSARDDRTTDLAYEQYF
-	TRBV20-1	TRBD2	TRBJ2-3	TGCAGTGCTATAACTAGCGGGGAATCTAGTACAGATACGCAGTATTTT	CSAITSGESSTDTQYF
once	TRBV14	-	TRBJ1-3	TGTGCCAGCAGCCAAACGGGAGATCCTGGAAACACCATATATTTT	CASSQTGDPGNTIYF
many	TRBV5-1	-	TRBJ2-3	TGCGCCAGCAGCGGCGGGGATACCACAGATACGCAGTATTTT	CASSGGDTTDTQYF